This TCR beta chain was captured in a study of shared clonotypes between healthy human individuals. Clones were sequenced by immunoSEQ multiplex PCR, and TCRdb holds only the in-frame ones, with some missing. The table records millions of clones, just over 90% of them present only once. Naive CD8 populations comprised CD45RO-negative cells positively selected for CCR7, excluding terminally differentiated effector memory CD45RA+ cells. This CDR3 is 17 amino acids long. Trimming removed 5 bases at V and 2 bases at J, with 22 bases between. Germline CDR1 and CDR2: SGDLS and YYNGEE. This chain joins TRBV9 and TRBJ2-5; D might be TRBD1 (7 bases). Sequencing was carried out using naive CD8+ T cells from PBMCs. The receptor was derived from a man aged 18-30 years in good health. Some clones in this sample may be carry-over from other donors' samples. For the CDR3, the DNA is TGTGCCAGCAGTGTTGGCAGGGGGGATTCTGGGCAAGAGACCCAGTACTTC. Residues: CASSVGRGDSGQETQYF.